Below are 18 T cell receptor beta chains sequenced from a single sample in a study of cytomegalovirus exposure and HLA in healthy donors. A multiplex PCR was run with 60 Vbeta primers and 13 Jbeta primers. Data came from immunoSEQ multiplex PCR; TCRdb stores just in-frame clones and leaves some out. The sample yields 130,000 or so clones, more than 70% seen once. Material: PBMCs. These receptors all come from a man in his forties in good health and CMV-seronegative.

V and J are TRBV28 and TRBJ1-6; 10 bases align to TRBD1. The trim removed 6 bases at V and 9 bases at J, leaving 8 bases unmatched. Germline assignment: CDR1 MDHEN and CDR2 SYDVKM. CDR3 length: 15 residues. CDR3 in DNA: TGTGCCAGCAGACGACTTGGGACAGGGGCTTCACCCCTCCACTTT. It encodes CASRRLGTGASPLHF.

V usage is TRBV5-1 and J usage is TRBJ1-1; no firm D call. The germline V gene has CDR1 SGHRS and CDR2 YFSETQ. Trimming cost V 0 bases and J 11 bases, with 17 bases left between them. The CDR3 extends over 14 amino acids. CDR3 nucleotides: TGCGCCAGCAGCTTGGGGGGAGGAGACCTGGCCGCTTTCTTT. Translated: CASSLGGGDLAAFF.

The CDR3 nucleotides read TGTGCCAGCAGCTTATCGGGGGGGAACACCGGGGAGCTGTTTTTT. Translating it yields CASSLSGGNTGELFF. The chain uses TRBV7-6 and TRBJ2-2; 7 nucleotides match TRBD2. The CDR3 sequence is 15 residues long. The V gene end was trimmed by 2 bases and the J gene end by 1 base; junction bases not matched to a gene: 1. Germline V gene sequence: CDR1 SGHVS, CDR2 FNYEAQ.

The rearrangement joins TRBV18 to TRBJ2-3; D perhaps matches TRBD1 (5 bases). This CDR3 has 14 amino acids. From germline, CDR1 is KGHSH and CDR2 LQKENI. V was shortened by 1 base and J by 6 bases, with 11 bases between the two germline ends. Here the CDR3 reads CASSPLGAGDTQYF. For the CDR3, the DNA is TGTGCCAGCTCACCACTTGGGGCTGGGGATACGCAGTATTTT.

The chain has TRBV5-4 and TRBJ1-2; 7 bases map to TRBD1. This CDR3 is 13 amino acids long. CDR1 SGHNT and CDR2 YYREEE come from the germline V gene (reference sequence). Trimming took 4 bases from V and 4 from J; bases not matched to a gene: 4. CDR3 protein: CASSRDSAYGYTF. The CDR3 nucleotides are TGTGCCAGCAGCAGGGACAGCGCCTATGGCTACACCTTC.

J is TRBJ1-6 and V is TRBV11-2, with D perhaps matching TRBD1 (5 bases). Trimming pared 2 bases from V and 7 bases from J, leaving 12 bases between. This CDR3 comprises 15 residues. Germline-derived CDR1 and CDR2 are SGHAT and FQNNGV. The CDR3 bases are TGTGCCAGCAGCTTAAATAGGGGTCCAAATTCACCCCTCCACTTT. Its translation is CASSLNRGPNSPLHF.

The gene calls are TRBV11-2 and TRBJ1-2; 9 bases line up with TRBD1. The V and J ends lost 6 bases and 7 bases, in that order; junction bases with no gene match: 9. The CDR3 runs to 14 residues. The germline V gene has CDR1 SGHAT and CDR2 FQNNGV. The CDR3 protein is CASRKPGQGGGYTF. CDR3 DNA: TGTGCCAGCAGAAAACCGGGACAGGGTGGTGGCTACACCTTC. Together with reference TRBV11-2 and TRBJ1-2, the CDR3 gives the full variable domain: EAGVAQSPRYKIIEKRQSVAFWCNPISGHATLYWYQQILGQGPKLLIQFQNNGVVDDSQLPKDRFSAERLKGVDSTLKIQPAKLEDSAVYLCASRKPGQGGGYTFGSGTRLTVV.

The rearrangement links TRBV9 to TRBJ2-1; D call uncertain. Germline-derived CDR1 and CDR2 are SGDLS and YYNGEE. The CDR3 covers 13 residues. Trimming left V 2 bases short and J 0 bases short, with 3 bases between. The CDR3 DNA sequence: TGTGCCAGCAGCGTCCTCTCCTACAATGAGCAGTTCTTC. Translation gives CASSVLSYNEQFF.

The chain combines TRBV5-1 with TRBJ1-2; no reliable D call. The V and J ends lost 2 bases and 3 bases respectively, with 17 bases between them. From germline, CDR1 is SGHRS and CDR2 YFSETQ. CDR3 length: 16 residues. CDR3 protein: CASSLSRGPIHYGYTF. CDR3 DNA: TGCGCCAGCAGCTTAAGTCGGGGTCCCATCCACTATGGCTACACCTTC.

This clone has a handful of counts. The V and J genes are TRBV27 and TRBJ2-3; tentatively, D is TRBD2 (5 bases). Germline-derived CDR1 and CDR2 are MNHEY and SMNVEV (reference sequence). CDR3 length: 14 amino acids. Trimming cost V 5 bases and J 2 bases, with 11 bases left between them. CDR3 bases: TGTGCCAGCAGTCTCGGACTTTCCACAGATACGCAGTATTTT. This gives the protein CASSLGLSTDTQYF.

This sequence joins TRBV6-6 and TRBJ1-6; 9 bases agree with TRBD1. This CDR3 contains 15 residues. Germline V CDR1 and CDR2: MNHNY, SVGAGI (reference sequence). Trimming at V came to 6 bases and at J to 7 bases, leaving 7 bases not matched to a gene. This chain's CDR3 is CASRVRDRVNSPLHF. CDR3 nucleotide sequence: TGTGCCAGCAGGGTCCGGGACAGGGTCAATTCACCCCTCCACTTT.

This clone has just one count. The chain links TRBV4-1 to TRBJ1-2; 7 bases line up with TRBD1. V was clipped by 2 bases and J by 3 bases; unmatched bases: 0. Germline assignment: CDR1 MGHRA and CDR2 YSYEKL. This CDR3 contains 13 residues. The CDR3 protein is CASSQQGDYGYTF. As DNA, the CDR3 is TGCGCCAGCAGCCAACAGGGGGACTATGGCTACACCTTC.

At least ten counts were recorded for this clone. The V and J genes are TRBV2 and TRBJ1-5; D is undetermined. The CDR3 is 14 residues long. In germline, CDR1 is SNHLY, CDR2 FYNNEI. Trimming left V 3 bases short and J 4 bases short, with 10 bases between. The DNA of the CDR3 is TGTGCCAGCAGTGAGGGAGGGCAGAATCAGCCCCAGCATTTT. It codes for CASSEGGQNQPQHF.

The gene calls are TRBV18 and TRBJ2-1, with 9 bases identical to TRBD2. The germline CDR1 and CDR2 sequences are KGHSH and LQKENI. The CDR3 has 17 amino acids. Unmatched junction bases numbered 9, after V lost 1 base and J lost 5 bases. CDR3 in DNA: TGTGCCAGCTCACCACAGCGGGGGGCCACCCGGGACAATGAGCAGTTCTTC. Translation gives CASSPQRGATRDNEQFF.

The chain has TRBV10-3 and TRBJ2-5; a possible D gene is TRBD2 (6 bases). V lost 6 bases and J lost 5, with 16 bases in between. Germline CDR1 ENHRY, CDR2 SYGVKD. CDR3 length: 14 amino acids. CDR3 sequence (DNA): TGTGCCATCAGCGCTAGCGTGGAGAGGGAGACCCAGTACTTC. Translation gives CAISASVERETQYF.

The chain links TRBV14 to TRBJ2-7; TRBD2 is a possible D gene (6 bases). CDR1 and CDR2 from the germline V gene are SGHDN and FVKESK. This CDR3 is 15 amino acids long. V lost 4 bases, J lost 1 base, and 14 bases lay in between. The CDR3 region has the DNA TGTGCCAGCAGCCGGCGGGATTCCCTGTCCTACGAGCAGTACTTC. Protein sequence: CASSRRDSLSYEQYF.

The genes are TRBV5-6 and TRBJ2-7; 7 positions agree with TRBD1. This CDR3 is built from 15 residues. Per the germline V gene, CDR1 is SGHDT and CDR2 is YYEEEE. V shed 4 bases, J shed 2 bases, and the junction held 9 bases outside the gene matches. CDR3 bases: TGTGCCAGCAGCCGTACAGGGGATCACCCCTACGAGCAGTACTTC. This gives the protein CASSRTGDHPYEQYF.

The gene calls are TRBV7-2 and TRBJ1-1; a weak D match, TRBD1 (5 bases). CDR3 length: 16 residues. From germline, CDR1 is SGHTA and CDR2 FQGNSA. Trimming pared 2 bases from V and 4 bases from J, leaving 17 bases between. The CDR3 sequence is CASSLSPPTVITEAFF. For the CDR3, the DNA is TGTGCCAGCAGCTTATCCCCCCCGACAGTGATCACTGAAGCTTTCTTT.